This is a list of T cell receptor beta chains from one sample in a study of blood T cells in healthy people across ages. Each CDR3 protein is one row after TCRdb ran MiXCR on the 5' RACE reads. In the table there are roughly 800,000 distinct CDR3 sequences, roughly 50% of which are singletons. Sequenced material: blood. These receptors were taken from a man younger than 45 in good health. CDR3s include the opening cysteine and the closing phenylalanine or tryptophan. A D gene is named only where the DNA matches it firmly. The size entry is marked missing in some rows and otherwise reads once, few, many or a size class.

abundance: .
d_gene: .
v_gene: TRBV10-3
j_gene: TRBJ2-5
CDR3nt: TGTGCCATCAGTGAGTCGGCAGGCAATGAGCAGTACTTC
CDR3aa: CAISESAGNEQYF

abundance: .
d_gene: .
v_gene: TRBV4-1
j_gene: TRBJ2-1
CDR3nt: TGCGCCAGCTGGGGGATCGCGGACAATGAGCAGTTCTTC
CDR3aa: CASWGIADNEQFF

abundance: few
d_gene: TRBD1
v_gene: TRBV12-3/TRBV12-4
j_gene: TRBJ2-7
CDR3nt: TGTGCCAGCAAAGGACAGGGGCTCTACGAGCAGTACTTC
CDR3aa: CASKGQGLYEQYF

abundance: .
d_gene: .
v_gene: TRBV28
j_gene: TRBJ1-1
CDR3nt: TGTGCCAGCAGCCCCGGACAGTTTTACACTGAAGCTTTCTTT
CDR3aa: CASSPGQFYTEAFF

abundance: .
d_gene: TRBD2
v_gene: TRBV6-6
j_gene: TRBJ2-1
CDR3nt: TGTGCCAGCAATCCCCGACTAGCAACGGATGAGCAGTTCTTC
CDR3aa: CASNPRLATDEQFF

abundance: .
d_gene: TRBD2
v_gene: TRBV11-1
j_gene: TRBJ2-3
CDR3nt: TGTGCCAGCAGCCTACTAGCGGGGGGTCGGCGCACAGATACGCAGTATTTT
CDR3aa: CASSLLAGGRRTDTQYF

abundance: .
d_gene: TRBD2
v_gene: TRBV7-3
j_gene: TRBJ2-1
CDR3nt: TGTGCCAGCAGCTTATCTAGCGGGGAATTCTACAATGAGCAGTTCTTC
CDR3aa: CASSLSSGEFYNEQFF

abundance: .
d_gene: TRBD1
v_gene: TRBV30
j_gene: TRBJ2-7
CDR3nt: TGTGCCTGGAGTTCGGGACAGAACTACGAGCAGTACTTC
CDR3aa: CAWSSGQNYEQYF

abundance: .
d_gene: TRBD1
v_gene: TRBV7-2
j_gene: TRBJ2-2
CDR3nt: TGTGCCAGCAGCCGGGACAGCGCGAACACCGGGGAGCTGTTTTTT
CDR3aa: CASSRDSANTGELFF

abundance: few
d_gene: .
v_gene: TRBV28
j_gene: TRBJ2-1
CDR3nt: TGTGCCAGCAGTTCCTCCATTGAGCAGTTCTTC
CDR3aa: CASSSSIEQFF

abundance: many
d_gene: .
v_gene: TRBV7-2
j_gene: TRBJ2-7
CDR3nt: TGTGCCAGCAGCTTTTACTACGAGCAGTACTTC
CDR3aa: CASSFYYEQYF

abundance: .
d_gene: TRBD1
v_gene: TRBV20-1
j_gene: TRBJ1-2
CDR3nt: TGCAGTGCCCCGGGACAGGGGGCAGTTAACTATGGCTACACCTTC
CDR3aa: CSAPGQGAVNYGYTF

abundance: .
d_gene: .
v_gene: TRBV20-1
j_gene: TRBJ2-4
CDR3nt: TGCAGCCGACAGGGACTTAAAAACATTCAGTACTTC
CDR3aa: CSRQGLKNIQYF

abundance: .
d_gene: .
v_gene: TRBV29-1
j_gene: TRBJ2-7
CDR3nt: TGCAGCGTCGGAGCTAACCTCCACTACGAGCAGTACTTC
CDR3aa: CSVGANLHYEQYF

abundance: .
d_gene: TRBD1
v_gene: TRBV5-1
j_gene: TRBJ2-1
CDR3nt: TGCGCCAGCAGCCGACAGGGGGCGAACTACAATGAGCAGTTCTTC
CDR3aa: CASSRQGANYNEQFF

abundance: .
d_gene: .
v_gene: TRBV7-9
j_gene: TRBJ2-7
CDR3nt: TGTGCCAGCAGGGACGGGTACTACGAGCAGTACTTC
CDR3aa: CASRDGYYEQYF

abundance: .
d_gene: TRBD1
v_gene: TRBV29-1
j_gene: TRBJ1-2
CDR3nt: TGCAGCGTTGACCTGCCAGGGGGTGCTAACTATGGCTACACCTTC
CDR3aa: CSVDLPGGANYGYTF

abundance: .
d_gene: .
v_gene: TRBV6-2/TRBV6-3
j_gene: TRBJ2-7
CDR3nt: TGTGCCAGCACCCGTTTGGGAGTCTACTACGAGCAGTACTTC
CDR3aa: CASTRLGVYYEQYF

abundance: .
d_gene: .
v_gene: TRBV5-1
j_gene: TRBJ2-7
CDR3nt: TGCGCCAGCAGCTTGACGGGGGCGCAAATTGTCGAGCAGTACTTC
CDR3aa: CASSLTGAQIVEQYF

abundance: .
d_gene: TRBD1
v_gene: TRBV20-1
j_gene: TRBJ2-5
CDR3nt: TGCAGTGCAAGGACAGGGGCGCAGACCCAGTACTTC
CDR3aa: CSARTGAQTQYF

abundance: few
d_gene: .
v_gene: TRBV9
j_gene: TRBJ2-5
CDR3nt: TGTGCCAGCAGCGTAGGAGTGGGGAAAGAGACCCAGTACTTC
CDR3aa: CASSVGVGKETQYF

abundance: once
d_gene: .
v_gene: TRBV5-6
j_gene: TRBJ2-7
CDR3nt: TGTGCCAGCAGCCTACGATGGTGGCACTTC
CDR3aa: CASSLRWWHF